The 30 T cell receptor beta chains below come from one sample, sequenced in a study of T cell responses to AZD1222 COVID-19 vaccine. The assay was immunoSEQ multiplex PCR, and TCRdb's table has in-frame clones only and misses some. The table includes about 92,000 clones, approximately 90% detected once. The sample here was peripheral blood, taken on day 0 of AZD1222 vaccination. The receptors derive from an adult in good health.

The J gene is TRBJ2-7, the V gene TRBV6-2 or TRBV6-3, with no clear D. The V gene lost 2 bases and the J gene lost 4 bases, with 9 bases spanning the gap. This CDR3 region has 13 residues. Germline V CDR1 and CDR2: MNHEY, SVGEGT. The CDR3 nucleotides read TGTGCCAGCAGTTACAGGGAAGGGTACGAGCAGTACTTC. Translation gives CASSYREGYEQYF.

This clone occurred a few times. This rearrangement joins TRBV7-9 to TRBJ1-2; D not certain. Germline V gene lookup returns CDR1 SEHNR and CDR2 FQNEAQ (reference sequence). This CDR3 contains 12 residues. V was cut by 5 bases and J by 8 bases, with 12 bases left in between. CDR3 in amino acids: CASSIRTDGYTF. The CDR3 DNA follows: TGTGCCAGCAGCATTAGGACGGACGGCTACACCTTC.

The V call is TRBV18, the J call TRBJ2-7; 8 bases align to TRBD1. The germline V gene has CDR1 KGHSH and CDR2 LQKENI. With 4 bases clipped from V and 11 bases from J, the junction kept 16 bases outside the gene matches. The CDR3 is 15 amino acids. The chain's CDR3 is CASSRVGQVPQGEYF. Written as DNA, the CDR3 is TGTGCCAGCTCACGAGTGGGACAGGTCCCCCAGGGCGAGTACTTC.

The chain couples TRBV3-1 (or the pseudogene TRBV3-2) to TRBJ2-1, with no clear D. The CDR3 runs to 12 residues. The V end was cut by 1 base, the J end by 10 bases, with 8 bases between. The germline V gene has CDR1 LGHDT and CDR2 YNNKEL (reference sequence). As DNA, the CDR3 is TGTGCCAGCAGCCAAGTTCTATCCGAGCAGTTCTTC. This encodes CASSQVLSEQFF.

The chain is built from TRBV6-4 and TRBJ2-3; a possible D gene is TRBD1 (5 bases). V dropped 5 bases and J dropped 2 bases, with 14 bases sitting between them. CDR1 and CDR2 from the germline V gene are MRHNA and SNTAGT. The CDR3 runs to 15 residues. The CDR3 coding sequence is TGTGCCAGCAGTATAGGATCAGGGCTCACAGATACGCAGTATTTT. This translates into CASSIGSGLTDTQYF.

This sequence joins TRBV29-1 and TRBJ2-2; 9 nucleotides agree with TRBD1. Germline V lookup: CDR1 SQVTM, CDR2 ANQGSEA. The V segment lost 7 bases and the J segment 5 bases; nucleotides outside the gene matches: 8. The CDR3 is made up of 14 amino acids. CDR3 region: CSARDRERTGELFF. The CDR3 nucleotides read TGCAGCGCCCGGGACAGGGAAAGAACCGGGGAGCTGTTTTTT.

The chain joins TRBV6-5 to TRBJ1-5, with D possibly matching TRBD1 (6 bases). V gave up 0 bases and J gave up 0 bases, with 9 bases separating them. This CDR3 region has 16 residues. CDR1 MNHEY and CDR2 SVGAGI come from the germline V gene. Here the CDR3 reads CASSYSGGASNQPQHF. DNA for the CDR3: TGTGCCAGCAGTTACTCGGGGGGGGCTAGCAATCAGCCCCAGCATTTT.

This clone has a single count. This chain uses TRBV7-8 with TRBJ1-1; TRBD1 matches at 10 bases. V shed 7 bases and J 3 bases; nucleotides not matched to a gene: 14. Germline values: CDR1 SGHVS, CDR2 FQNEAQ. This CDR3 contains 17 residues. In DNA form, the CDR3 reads TGTGCCAGCACTTTGAGATGGGGACAGGGGTACGACACTGAAGCTTTCTTT. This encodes CASTLRWGQGYDTEAFF.

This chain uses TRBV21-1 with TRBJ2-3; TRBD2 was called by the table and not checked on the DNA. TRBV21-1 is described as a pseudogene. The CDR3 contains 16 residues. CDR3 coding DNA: TGTGCCAGCAGCAAACAATCCGGACTCGGGGCAGATACGCAGTATTTT. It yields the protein CASSKQSGLGADTQYF.

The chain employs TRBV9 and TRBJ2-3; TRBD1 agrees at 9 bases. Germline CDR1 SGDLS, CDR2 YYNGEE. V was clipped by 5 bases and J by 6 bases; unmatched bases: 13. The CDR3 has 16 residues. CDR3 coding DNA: TGTGCCAGCAGTCTTTCCTCGGGACAGGGCCGCGATACGCAGTATTTT. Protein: CASSLSSGQGRDTQYF. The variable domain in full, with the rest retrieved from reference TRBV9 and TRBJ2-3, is DSGVTQTPKHLITATGQRVTLRCSPRSGDLSVYWYQQSLDQGLQFLIQYYNGEERAKGNILERFSAQQFPDLHSELNLSSLELGDSALYFCASSLSSGQGRDTQYFGPGTRLTVL.

This CDR3 reads CATSSGGSRTGELFF. CDR3 in DNA: TGTGCCACCAGTAGTGGCGGTTCTCGCACCGGGGAGCTGTTTTTT. The V and J genes are TRBV24-1 and TRBJ2-2; D unclear. This CDR3 has 15 residues. Germline-derived CDR1 and CDR2 are KGHDR and SFDVKD. The V and J ends lost 6 bases and 4 bases respectively, with 14 bases between them.

CDR3 nucleotides: TGTGCCAGCAGCTTAGCTAGCGGGGGGAAAGATACGCAGTATTTT. It encodes CASSLASGGKDTQYF. The chain carries TRBV7-9 and TRBJ2-3, with 10 positions matching TRBD2. This CDR3 comprises 15 residues. The germline gives CDR1 SEHNR, CDR2 FQNEAQ (reference sequence). With 0 bases clipped from V and 5 bases from J, the junction kept 2 bases outside the gene matches.

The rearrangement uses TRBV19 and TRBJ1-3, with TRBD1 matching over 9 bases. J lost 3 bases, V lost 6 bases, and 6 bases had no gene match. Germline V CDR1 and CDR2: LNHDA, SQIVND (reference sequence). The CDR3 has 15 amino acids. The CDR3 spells CASSPGQGFGNTIYF. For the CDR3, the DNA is TGTGCCAGTAGCCCGGGACAGGGTTTTGGAAACACCATATATTTT.

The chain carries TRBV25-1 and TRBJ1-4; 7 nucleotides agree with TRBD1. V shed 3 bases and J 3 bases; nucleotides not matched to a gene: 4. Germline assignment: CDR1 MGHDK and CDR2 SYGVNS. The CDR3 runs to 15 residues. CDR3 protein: CASSDDRASNEKLFF. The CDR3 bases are TGTGCCAGCAGTGACGACAGGGCTTCTAATGAAAAACTGTTTTTT.

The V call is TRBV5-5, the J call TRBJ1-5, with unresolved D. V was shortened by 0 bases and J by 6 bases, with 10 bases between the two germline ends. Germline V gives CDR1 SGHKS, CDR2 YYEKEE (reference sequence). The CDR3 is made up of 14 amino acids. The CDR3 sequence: CASSLGGPPQPQHF. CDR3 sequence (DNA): TGTGCCAGCAGCTTGGGGGGTCCCCCTCAGCCCCAGCATTTT.

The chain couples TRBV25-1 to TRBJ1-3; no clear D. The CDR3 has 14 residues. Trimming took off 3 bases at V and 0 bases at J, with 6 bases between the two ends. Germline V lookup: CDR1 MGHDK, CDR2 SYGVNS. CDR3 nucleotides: TGTGCCAGCAGTGATGCCCGCTCTGGAAACACCATATATTTT. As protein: CASSDARSGNTIYF.

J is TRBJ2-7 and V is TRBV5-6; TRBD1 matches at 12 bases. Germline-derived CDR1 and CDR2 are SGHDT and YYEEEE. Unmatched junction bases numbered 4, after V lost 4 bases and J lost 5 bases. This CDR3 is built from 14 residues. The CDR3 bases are TGTGCCAGCAGCCCCGGGACAGGGGGCCACGAGCAGTACTTC. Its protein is CASSPGTGGHEQYF.

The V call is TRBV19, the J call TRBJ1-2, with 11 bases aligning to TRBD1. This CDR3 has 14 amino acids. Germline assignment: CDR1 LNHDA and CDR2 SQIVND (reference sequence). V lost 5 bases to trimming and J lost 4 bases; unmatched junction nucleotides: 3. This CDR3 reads CASSSGQGAYGYTF. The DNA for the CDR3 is TGTGCCAGTAGTTCCGGACAGGGGGCCTATGGCTACACCTTC.

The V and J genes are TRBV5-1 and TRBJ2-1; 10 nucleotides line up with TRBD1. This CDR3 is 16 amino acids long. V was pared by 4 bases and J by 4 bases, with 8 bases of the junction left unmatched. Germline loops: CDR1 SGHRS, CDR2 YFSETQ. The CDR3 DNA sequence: TGCGCCAGCAGCCTTGGAGGGACAGGGGCGTACAATGAGCAGTTCTTC. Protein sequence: CASSLGGTGAYNEQFF. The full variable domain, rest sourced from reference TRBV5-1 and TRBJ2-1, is KAGVTQTPRYLIKTRGQQVTLSCSPISGHRSVSWYQQTPGQGLQFLFEYFSETQRNKGNFPGRFSGRQFSNSRSEMNVSTLELGDSALYLCASSLGGTGAYNEQFFGPGTRLTVL.

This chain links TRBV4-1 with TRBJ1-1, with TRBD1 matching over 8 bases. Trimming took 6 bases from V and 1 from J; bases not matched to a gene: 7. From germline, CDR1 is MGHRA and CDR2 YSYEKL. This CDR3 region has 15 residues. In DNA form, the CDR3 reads TGCGCCAGCAGAAAGCAGGGGGCGCGGAACACTGAAGCTTTCTTT. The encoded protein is CASRKQGARNTEAFF.

CDR3 DNA: TGTGCCAGCAGGGACAGGACGAACTATGGCTACACCTTC. It codes for CASRDRTNYGYTF. The chain combines TRBV28 with TRBJ1-2; 7 bases line up with TRBD1. V shed 6 bases and J 2 bases; nucleotides not matched to a gene: 3. The CDR3 has 13 residues. CDR1 MDHEN and CDR2 SYDVKM come from the germline V gene.

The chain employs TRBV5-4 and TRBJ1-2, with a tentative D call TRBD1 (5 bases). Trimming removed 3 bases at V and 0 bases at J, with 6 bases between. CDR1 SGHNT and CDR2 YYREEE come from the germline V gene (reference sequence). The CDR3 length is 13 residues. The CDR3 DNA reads TGTGCCAGCAGCTCGACAGCTAACTATGGCTACACCTTC. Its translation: CASSSTANYGYTF.

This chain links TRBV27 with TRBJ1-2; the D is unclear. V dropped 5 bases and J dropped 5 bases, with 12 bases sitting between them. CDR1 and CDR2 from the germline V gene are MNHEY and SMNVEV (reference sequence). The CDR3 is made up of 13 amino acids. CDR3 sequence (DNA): TGTGCCAGCAGTCTACAAGGGTCTTATGGCTACACCTTC. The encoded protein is CASSLQGSYGYTF.

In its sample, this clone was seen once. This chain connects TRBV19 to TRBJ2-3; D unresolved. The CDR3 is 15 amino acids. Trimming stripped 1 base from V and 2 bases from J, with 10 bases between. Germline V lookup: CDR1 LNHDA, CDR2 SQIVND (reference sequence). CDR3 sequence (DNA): TGTGCCAGTAGTATAGGCGCAGGCTCCACAGATACGCAGTATTTT. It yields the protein CASSIGAGSTDTQYF.

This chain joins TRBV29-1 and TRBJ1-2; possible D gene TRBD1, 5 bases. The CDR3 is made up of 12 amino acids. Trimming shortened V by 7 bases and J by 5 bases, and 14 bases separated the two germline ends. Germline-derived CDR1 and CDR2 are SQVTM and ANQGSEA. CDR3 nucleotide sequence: TGCAGCGGGGGAGAGAGACAGTATGGCTACACCTTC. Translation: CSGGERQYGYTF.

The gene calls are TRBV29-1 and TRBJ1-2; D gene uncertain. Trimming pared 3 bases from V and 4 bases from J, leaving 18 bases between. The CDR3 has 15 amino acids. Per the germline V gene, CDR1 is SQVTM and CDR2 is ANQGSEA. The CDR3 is CSVEPDWAVAYGYTF. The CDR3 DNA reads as TGCAGCGTTGAGCCCGACTGGGCGGTCGCCTATGGCTACACCTTC.

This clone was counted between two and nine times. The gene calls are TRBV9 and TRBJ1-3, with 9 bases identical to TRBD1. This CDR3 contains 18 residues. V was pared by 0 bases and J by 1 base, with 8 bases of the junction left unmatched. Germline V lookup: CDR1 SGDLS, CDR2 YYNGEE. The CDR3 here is CASSVDHTGTGSGNTIYF. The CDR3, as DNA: TGTGCCAGCAGCGTAGACCACACCGGGACAGGGTCTGGAAACACCATATATTTT.

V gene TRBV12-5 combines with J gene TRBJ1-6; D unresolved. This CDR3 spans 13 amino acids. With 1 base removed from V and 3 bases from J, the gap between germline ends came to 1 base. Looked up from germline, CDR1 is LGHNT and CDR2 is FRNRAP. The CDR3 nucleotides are TGTGCTAGTGGTTTGGGCTATAATTCACCCCTCCACTTT. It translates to CASGLGYNSPLHF.

The CDR3 spells CSAGGGNQPQHF. CDR3 sequence (DNA): TGCAGCGCAGGGGGCGGCAATCAGCCCCAGCATTTT. V is TRBV29-1 and J is TRBJ1-5; 8 nucleotides line up with TRBD1. V shed 7 bases and J 2 bases; nucleotides not matched to a gene: 1. The length of the CDR3 is 12 residues. From germline, CDR1 is SQVTM and CDR2 ANQGSEA.

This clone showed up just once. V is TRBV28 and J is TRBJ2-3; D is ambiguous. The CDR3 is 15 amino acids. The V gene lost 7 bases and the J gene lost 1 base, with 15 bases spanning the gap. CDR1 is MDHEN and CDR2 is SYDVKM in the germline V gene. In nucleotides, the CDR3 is TGTGCCAGCACCCCCCCCCATATGGGCACAGATACGCAGTATTTT. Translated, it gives CASTPPHMGTDTQYF.